The 6 T cell receptor beta chains presented below share a single source sample, sequenced in a study of beta chain features in type 1 diabetes. The isolated RNA, all of it, was reverse transcribed, so expressed TCRB transcripts were what got sequenced. This table comes from immunoSEQ multiplex PCR, and its TCRdb copy is limited to in-frame clones, with some not included. Of about 320,000 clones in the sample, about 14% were seen once. Input material: central memory CD4+ T cells from blood. Source of these receptors: a man aged 25 to 40 in good health.

This clone was counted between two and nine times. The rearrangement uses TRBV2 and TRBJ2-2; D is ambiguous. This CDR3 region has 15 residues. Trimming took 7 bases from V and 3 from J, leaving 15 bases between them. CDR1 and CDR2 (germline): SNHLY, FYNNEI. CDR3 sequence: CASTLTLLDTGELFF. The CDR3 coding sequence is TGTGCCAGCACCCTCACACTGCTGGACACCGGGGAGCTGTTTTTT.

A few counts support this clone. The J gene is TRBJ2-1, the V gene TRBV4-2; D ambiguous. Trimming removed 2 bases from V and 3 bases from J, with 11 bases in between. This CDR3 is 15 amino acids long. CDR1 and CDR2 from the germline V gene are LGHNA and YNFKEQ. The CDR3 nucleotides read TGTGCCAGCAGCCAACGCCTCGATGGCTACAATGAGCAGTTCTTC. Translating gives CASSQRLDGYNEQFF.

The chain combines TRBV5-1 with TRBJ2-3; 8 positions agree with TRBD1. This CDR3 is 14 amino acids long. Trimming cost V 4 bases and J 2 bases; bases outside gene matches: 3. CDR1 is SGHRS and CDR2 is YFSETQ in the germline V gene. The CDR3 bases are TGCGCCAGCAGCCCGACAGGGGACACAGATACGCAGTATTTT. As protein: CASSPTGDTDTQYF.

This clone was seen more than once but under ten times. This sequence joins TRBV29-1 and TRBJ1-1, with 7 bases aligning to TRBD1. Unmatched junction bases numbered 11, after V lost 5 bases and J lost 5 bases. The CDR3 has 14 amino acids. The germline V gene encodes CDR1 SQVTM and CDR2 ANQGSEA. The CDR3 region is CSVRSGQGDTEAFF. CDR3 nucleotide sequence: TGCAGCGTTCGATCCGGGCAGGGGGATACTGAAGCTTTCTTT.

The CDR3 DNA follows: TGTGCCAGCAGCTTTAGCGGGGTCTTCAATGAGCAGTTCTTC. Amino acids: CASSFSGVFNEQFF. V and J are TRBV11-3 and TRBJ2-1; 8 bases map to TRBD2. V lost 3 bases to trimming and J lost 6 bases; unmatched junction nucleotides: 4. The germline V gene has CDR1 SGHNT and CDR2 YENEEA. The length of the CDR3 is 14 residues.

The chain recombines TRBV7-9 with TRBJ1-1, with unresolved D. The length of the CDR3 is 12 residues. Germline CDR1 and CDR2: SEHNR and FQNEAQ (reference sequence). Trimming left V 6 bases short and J 4 bases short, with 9 bases between. The CDR3 reads CASSPGRTEAFF. The CDR3 DNA is TGTGCCAGCAGTCCCGGCCGCACTGAAGCTTTCTTT.